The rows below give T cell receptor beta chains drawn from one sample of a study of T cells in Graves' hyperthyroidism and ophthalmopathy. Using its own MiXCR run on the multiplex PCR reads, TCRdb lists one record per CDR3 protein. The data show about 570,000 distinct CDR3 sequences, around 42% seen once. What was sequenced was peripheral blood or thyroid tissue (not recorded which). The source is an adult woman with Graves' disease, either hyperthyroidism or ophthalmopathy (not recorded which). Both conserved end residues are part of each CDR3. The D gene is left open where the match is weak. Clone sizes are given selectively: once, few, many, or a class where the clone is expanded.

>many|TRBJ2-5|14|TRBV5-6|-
CASSLTTGSGGQYF
TGTGCCAGCAGCCTAACGACCGGGAGTGGAGGGCAGTACTTC
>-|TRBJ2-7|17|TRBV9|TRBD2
CASSGTGLAGVRYEQYF
TGTGCCAGCAGCGGGACGGGACTAGCGGGAGTGAGATACGAGCAGTACTTC
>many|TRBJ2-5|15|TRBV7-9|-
CASSLAYSGGETQYF
TGTGCCAGCAGCTTAGCTTATAGCGGCGGGGAGACCCAGTACTTC
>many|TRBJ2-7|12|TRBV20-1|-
CSATPGDYEQYF
TGCAGTGCTACCCCGGGAGACTACGAGCAGTACTTC
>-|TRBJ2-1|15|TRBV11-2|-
CASSLATRVYNEQFF
TGTGCCAGCAGCTTAGCGACTAGAGTCTACAATGAGCAGTTCTTC
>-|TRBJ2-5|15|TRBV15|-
CAASSGGEIEETQYF
TGTGCCGCCAGCAGCGGCGGTGAGATCGAAGAGACCCAGTACTTC
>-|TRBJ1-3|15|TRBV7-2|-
CASSPRDGSGNTIYF
TGTGCCAGCAGCCCTCGGGACGGATCTGGAAACACCATATATTTT
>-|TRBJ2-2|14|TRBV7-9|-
CASGEGMNTGELFF
TGTGCCAGCGGAGAGGGTATGAACACCGGGGAGCTGTTTTTT
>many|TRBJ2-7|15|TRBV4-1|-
CASSQGVVSDYEQYF
TGCGCCAGCAGCCAAGGCGTGGTCAGTGACTACGAGCAGTACTTC
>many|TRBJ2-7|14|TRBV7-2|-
CASSSRTGSYEQYF
TGTGCCAGCAGCTCACGGACGGGTTCCTACGAGCAGTACTTC
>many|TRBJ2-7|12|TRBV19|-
CASEDTYYEQYF
TGTGCCAGTGAAGACACTTACTACGAGCAGTACTTC
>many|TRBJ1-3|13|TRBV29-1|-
CSVQKTAGNTIYF
TGCAGCGTACAAAAGACTGCTGGAAACACCATATATTTT
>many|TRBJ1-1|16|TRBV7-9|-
CASSLDIGRGRTEAFF
TGTGCCAGCAGCTTAGATATTGGGAGGGGGAGGACTGAAGCTTTCTTT
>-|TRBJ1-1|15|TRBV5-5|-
CASSPQLVVNTEAFF
TGTGCCAGCAGCCCGCAGTTAGTAGTGAACACTGAAGCTTTCTTT
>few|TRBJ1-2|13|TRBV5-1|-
CASSEVRGDGYTF
TGCGCCAGCAGCGAGGTCAGGGGTGATGGCTACACCTTC
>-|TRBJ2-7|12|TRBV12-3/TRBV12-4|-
CASKGQSYEQYF
TGTGCCAGCAAAGGACAGAGCTACGAGCAGTACTTC
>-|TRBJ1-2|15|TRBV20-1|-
CSARDRRGQDYGYTF
TGCAGTGCTAGAGATCGGCGGGGGCAGGACTATGGCTACACCTTC
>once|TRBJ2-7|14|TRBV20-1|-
CSATWDLGTNEQYF
TGCAGTGCTACCTGGGACTTGGGTACCAACGAGCAGTACTTC
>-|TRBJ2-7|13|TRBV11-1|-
CASSFRNPYEQYF
TGTGCCAGCAGCTTCAGGAATCCCTACGAGCAGTACTTC
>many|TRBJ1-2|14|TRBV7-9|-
CASSLSSGDYGYTF
TGTGCCAGCAGCTTAAGCTCTGGGGACTATGGCTACACCTTC
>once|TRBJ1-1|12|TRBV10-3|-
CAISRGNTEAFF
TGTGCCATCAGCCGGGGGAACACTGAAGCTTTCTTT
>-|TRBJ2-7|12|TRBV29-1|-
CSVEGGLYEQYF
TGCAGCGTTGAAGGGGGCTTGTACGAGCAGTACTTC
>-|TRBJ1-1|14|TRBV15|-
CATSRVGTNTEAFF
TGTGCCACCAGCAGAGTCGGCACAAACACTGAAGCTTTCTTT
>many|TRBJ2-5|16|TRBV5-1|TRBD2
CASSLGTSGGQETQYF
TGCGCCAGCAGCTTGGGGACTAGCGGGGGCCAAGAGACCCAGTACTTC
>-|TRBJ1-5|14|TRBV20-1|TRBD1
CSASPGQTYQPQHF
TGCAGTGCTAGCCCGGGACAGACTTATCAGCCCCAGCATTTT
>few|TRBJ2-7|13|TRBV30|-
CAWSALVSYEQYF
TGTGCCTGGAGTGCTTTGGTCTCCTACGAGCAGTACTTC
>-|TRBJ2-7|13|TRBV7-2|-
CASSYFSSYEQYF
TGTGCCAGCAGCTACTTTAGCTCCTACGAGCAGTACTTC
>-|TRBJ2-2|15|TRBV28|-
CASSPPYQYAGELFF
TGTGCCAGCAGTCCGCCATACCAGTATGCCGGGGAGCTGTTTTTT
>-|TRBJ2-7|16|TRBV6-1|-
CASTQGGYLLKYEQYF
TGTGCCAGTACGCAGGGGGGATATCTACTAAAGTACGAGCAGTACTTC
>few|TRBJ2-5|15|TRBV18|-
CASSPPGGLRETQYF
TGTGCCAGCTCACCACCAGGGGGACTGCGAGAGACCCAGTACTTC
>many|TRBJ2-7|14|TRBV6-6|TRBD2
CASRGLAGENEQYF
TGTGCCAGCAGAGGACTAGCGGGAGAAAACGAGCAGTACTTC
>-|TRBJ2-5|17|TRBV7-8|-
CASSLEAGRGAGETQYF
TGTGCCAGCAGCTTAGAAGCGGGCAGGGGGGCCGGAGAGACCCAGTACTTC
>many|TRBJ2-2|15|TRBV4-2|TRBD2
CASSLTSGRPGELFF
TGTGCCAGCAGCCTGACTAGCGGGAGACCCGGGGAGCTGTTTTTT
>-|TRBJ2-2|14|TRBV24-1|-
CATSPRVGAGELFF
TGTGCCACCAGTCCTAGGGTTGGGGCCGGGGAGCTGTTTTTT
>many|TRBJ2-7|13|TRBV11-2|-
CASSPSIRDRAEF
TGTGCCAGCAGCCCCAGTATCCGAGACAGAGCCGAGTTC
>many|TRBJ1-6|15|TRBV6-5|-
CATRQERSYNSPLHF
TGTGCCACTAGACAGGAACGCTCCTATAATTCACCCCTCCACTTT
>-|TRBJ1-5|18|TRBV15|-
CATSRQGILECGNQPQHF
TGTGCCACCAGCAGACAGGGAATTTTGGAATGTGGCAATCAGCCCCAGCATTTT
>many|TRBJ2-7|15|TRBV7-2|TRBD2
CASSLGGTSGLEQYF
TGTGCCAGCAGCTTAGGAGGGACTAGCGGCCTCGAGCAGTACTTC
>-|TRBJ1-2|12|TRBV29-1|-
CSIRQVVYGYTF
TGCAGCATCAGACAGGTGGTATATGGCTACACCTTC
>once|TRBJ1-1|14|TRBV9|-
CASSDQQGNTEAFF
TGTGCCAGCAGCGACCAACAGGGGAACACTGAAGCTTTCTTT
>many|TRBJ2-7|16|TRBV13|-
CASSSEGGTEHYEQYF
TGTGCCAGCAGCTCCGAGGGGGGAACCGAACACTACGAGCAGTACTTC
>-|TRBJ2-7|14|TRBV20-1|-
CSARAPWVSYEQYF
TGCAGTGCTAGAGCCCCGTGGGTTTCCTACGAGCAGTACTTC
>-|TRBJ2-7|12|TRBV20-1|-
CSAKDDTYEQYF
TGCAGTGCTAAGGACGATACCTACGAGCAGTACTTC